Listed below are T cell receptor beta chains from one sample, sequenced in a study of shared clonotypes between healthy human individuals. The repertoire was sequenced with immunoSEQ multiplex PCR; TCRdb's copy has only in-frame clones and lacks some. The repertoire holds roughly 490,000 clones, with about 79% as singletons. Sequenced material: PBMCs. These receptors were collected from a woman aged 40 to 50 in good health. Some clones in this sample may be carry-over from other donors' samples. CDR3s include the opening cysteine and the closing phenylalanine or tryptophan. Part of the rows lack a size; the others show once, few, many or a class for expanded clones.

15 - TRBV5-6 CASSGGTGGSDEQYF
12 - TRBV29-1 CSVGTTNEKLFF
11 - TRBV27 CASSAGPEQYF
15 - TRBV7-9 CASSLGQGNTGELFF
11 - TRBV30 CAWSAGNTIYF
15 - TRBV6-1 CASSDPGGGRTEAFF
13 - TRBV6-6 CASSFNQGGELFF
14 - TRBV7-2 CASSRQGRDEKLFF
16 - TRBV11-2 CASSPRGGTSSYEQYF
15 - TRBV19 CASSRSSGFTDTQYF
13 - TRBV6-5 CASSRTGSYEQYF
12 - TRBV5-4 CASSYGRETQYF
14 - TRBV5-1 CASSPGTSGNEQFF
13 - TRBV28 CAATAGGDEKLFF
15 - TRBV28 CASSTTSGYYNEQFF
16 - TRBV18 CASSPSGQGYGNTIYF
12 - TRBV29-1 CSVIQGDTEAFF
17 - TRBV10-1 CASSETSPFRGPRGYTF
14 once TRBV6-5 CASIGRQRVYGYTF
12 - TRBV2 CASRDSGPVEYF
17 - TRBV10-1 CASSESAPWGRLDTQYF
14 - TRBV6-5 CASSLAGNQETQYF
17 - TRBV27 CASSSGLAGGRTDTQYF
17 once TRBV19 CASSMRRTGGWNTEAFF
14 - TRBV19 CASTQLASGQPQHF
13 - TRBV9 CASSPSGTDTQYF
13 - TRBV27 CASSLSQLNEQFF
16 - TRBV13 CASRPFGSGPNEKLFF
13 - TRBV28 CATFDRANQPQHF
15 - TRBV6-6 CAITGTASRYNEQFF
15 - TRBV5-1 CASSLVGTTSGELFF
15 - TRBV28 CASSLTGLTNTEAFF
15 - TRBV7-3 CASSFGTQNTGELFF